This TCR beta chain comes out of a study of blood T cell repertoires in COVID-19. Study background: The United States, Italy and Spain provided the acute and convalescent COVID-19 samples. T cells, B-cell-depleted T cells, or PBMCs supplied cDNA or gDNA.

Original analysis: Amplified reference gene primers provided the basis for estimating nucleated cell counts. Only in-frame clones appear in the TCRdb table, and some are missing; sequencing was by immunoSEQ multiplex PCR. That table furnishes V, J and clone size, whereas the DNA furnished D and trimming. The sample lists 90,000 to 130,000 clones, approximately 68% occurring once. Sequencing used peripheral blood. This TCR was recovered from a woman aged 55-70 years with acute or convalescent COVID-19.

The CDR3 coding sequence is TGTGCCTGGGAAAGGGGGTATAATTCACCCCTCCACTTT. This encodes CAWERGYNSPLHF. The chain joins TRBV30 to TRBJ1-6; a weak D match, TRBD1 (6 bases). Germline loops: CDR1 GTSNPN, CDR2 SVGIG (reference sequence). The CDR3 has 13 amino acids. V was shortened by 5 bases and J by 4 bases, with 9 bases between the two germline ends.